Below are 21 T cell receptor beta chains sequenced from a single sample in a study of PD-L1 blockade in urothelial cancer. The assay was immunoSEQ multiplex PCR, and TCRdb's table has in-frame clones only and misses some. The sample includes some 49,000 clones, 70% to 90% of them seen just once. Sequencing was performed on PBMCs, taken around atezolizumab (anti-PD-L1) treatment. The receptors stem from a man in his 60s with urothelial cancer.

The count of this clone is one. The rearrangement links TRBV7-5 to TRBJ2-5; no DNA check was done on the table's D call, TRBD1. TRBV7-5 is flagged as a pseudogene. The CDR3 has 16 amino acids. The chain's CDR3 is CARSKAGVPIGETQYF. The CDR3, as DNA: TGTGCCAGAAGCAAGGCAGGGGTCCCCATCGGAGAGACCCAGTACTTC.

J is TRBJ2-5 and V is TRBV28; D is ambiguous. In germline, CDR1 is MDHEN, CDR2 SYDVKM. The V and J ends lost 6 bases and 5 bases respectively, with 4 bases between them. The CDR3 length is 10 residues. The CDR3 bases are TGTGCCAGCAGAGCGGAGACCCAGTACTTC. Translation: CASRAETQYF.

V and J are TRBV19 and TRBJ1-5; TRBD1 aligns across 7 bases. The CDR3 is made up of 15 amino acids. The J segment lost 5 bases and the V segment lost 6 bases, leaving 10 bases of the junction unmatched. The germline V gene encodes CDR1 LNHDA and CDR2 SQIVND (reference sequence). CDR3 sequence reads: CASSLAWQGDQPQHF. The CDR3 bases are TGTGCCAGTAGCCTTGCGTGGCAGGGGGATCAGCCCCAGCATTTT.

This chain uses TRBV5-1 with TRBJ2-5; 9 bases line up with TRBD2. Germline-derived CDR1 and CDR2 are SGHRS and YFSETQ. V was pared by 1 base and J by 5 bases, with 9 bases of the junction left unmatched. This CDR3 region has 16 residues. CDR3 DNA sequence: TGCGCCAGCAGCTTGTTGTCTAGCGGGGTGTTTGAGACCCAGTACTTC. Protein product: CASSLLSSGVFETQYF.

The chain employs TRBV19 and TRBJ2-1, with D perhaps matching TRBD1 (6 bases). The CDR3 consists of 13 residues. V was pared by 4 bases and J by 9 bases, with 13 bases between. Germline values: CDR1 LNHDA, CDR2 SQIVND (reference sequence). CDR3 in amino acids: CASSSRTGSEQFF. CDR3 DNA: TGTGCCAGTAGTAGCCGAACAGGGAGTGAGCAGTTCTTC.

The chain recombines TRBV5-4 with TRBJ2-1; D might be TRBD1 (7 bases). Germline CDR1 SGHNT, CDR2 YYREEE (reference sequence). The CDR3 consists of 16 residues. Trimming removed 4 bases at V and 2 bases at J, with 16 bases between. CDR3 sequence: CASSTRTGGAYNEQFF. CDR3 coding DNA: TGTGCCAGCAGCACCCGGACAGGAGGGGCCTACAATGAGCAGTTCTTC.

V gene TRBV5-4 combines with J gene TRBJ1-1; 7 bases align to TRBD1. Germline V lookup: CDR1 SGHNT, CDR2 YYREEE (reference sequence). V lost 3 bases to trimming and J lost 4 bases; unmatched junction nucleotides: 6. The CDR3 covers 14 residues. The CDR3 nucleotides read TGTGCCAGCAGCTACACAGGGGTGGGCACTGAAGCTTTCTTT. Residues: CASSYTGVGTEAFF.

The chain has TRBV14 and TRBJ2-1; TRBD1 agrees at 10 bases. CDR1 is SGHDN and CDR2 is FVKESK in the germline V gene. CDR3 length: 16 residues. J lost 6 bases, V lost 4 bases, and 9 bases had no gene match. The CDR3 sequence is CASSPLGQGRVNEQFF. CDR3 nucleotide sequence: TGTGCCAGCAGCCCTTTGGGACAGGGGAGGGTCAATGAGCAGTTCTTC.

V is TRBV6-5 and J is TRBJ2-7; TRBD2 agrees at 8 bases. Germline V gives CDR1 MNHEY, CDR2 SVGAGI. Trimming removed 2 bases from V and 8 bases from J; junction bases left unmatched: 5. There are 13 residues in the CDR3. CDR3 bases: TGTGCCAGCAGTTACAGGCGGGGGGAGAAGCAGTACTTC. This encodes CASSYRRGEKQYF.

The rearrangement uses TRBV11-2 and TRBJ1-6; D gene uncertain. Germline CDR1 is SGHAT and CDR2 is FQNNGV. Deletions cut 5 bases from V and 6 bases from J, with 11 bases between. This CDR3 has 14 residues. CDR3 protein: CASSAAFGNSPLHF. The CDR3 region has the DNA TGTGCCAGCAGCGCCGCGTTCGGTAATTCACCCCTCCACTTT.

The chain couples TRBV6-5 to TRBJ1-1; 7 bases fit TRBD1. Germline CDR1 and CDR2: MNHEY and SVGAGI. The CDR3 is 15 amino acids. V was pared by 0 bases and J by 3 bases, with 4 bases of the junction left unmatched. The CDR3 here is CASSYSRQGHTEAFF. The CDR3, as DNA: TGTGCCAGCAGTTACTCGAGACAGGGACACACTGAAGCTTTCTTT.

This clone rates as medium-sized (0.01 to 0.1%). This chain uses TRBV27 with TRBJ2-7; 7 bases line up with TRBD2. The length of the CDR3 is 15 residues. V dropped 5 bases and J dropped 3; count of bases not matched to a gene: 10. Germline CDR1 MNHEY, CDR2 SMNVEV (reference sequence). The CDR3 region has the DNA TGTGCCAGCAGTCCTATAGCGGGTTCCCACTACGAGCAGTACTTC. Translation gives CASSPIAGSHYEQYF.

This chain connects TRBV7-3 to TRBJ1-1; tentative D call: TRBD1 (5 bases). Trimming left V 2 bases short and J 8 bases short, with 12 bases between. The CDR3 is 13 amino acids. The V gene's germline CDR1 is SGHTA and CDR2 FQGTGA. The CDR3 protein is CASSLQTGGEAFF. The DNA of the CDR3 is TGTGCCAGCAGCTTACAGACGGGGGGGGAAGCTTTCTTT.

The V and J genes are TRBV7-9 and TRBJ2-3; 7 bases are a match to TRBD2. J lost 2 bases, V lost 4 bases, and 6 bases had no gene match. This CDR3 spans 15 amino acids. The germline V gene encodes CDR1 SEHNR and CDR2 FQNEAQ (reference sequence). CDR3 residues: CASSSGTMYTDTQYF. The CDR3 DNA reads as TGTGCCAGCAGCTCCGGGACTATGTACACAGATACGCAGTATTTT.

The chain is built from TRBV5-6 and TRBJ1-1; the match to TRBD1 covers 10 bases. CDR3 size: 16 residues. The germline V gene encodes CDR1 SGHDT and CDR2 YYEEEE. The trim removed 4 bases at V and 3 bases at J, leaving 9 bases unmatched. This chain's CDR3 is CASSPRQGARDTEAFF. DNA for the CDR3: TGTGCCAGCAGCCCGAGACAGGGGGCGAGAGACACTGAAGCTTTCTTT.

The V gene is TRBV5-8, the J gene TRBJ2-3, with no clear D. The CDR3 is 17 amino acids. V lost 0 bases to trimming and J lost 4 bases, with 18 bases between them. CDR1 SGHTS and CDR2 YDEGEE come from the germline V gene. CDR3 loop: CASSLALGVLFSDTQYF. The CDR3 nucleotides are TGTGCCAGCAGCTTGGCGTTGGGCGTATTATTCTCAGATACGCAGTATTTT.

This chain connects TRBV4-3 to TRBJ2-5, with D possibly TRBD2 on 6 matching bases. Germline loops: CDR1 LGHNA, CDR2 YSLEER. Trimming removed 1 base at V and 1 base at J, with 13 bases between. This CDR3 region has 16 residues. The CDR3 DNA follows: TGCGCCAGCAGCCAAGGGCGATGGGGAGGCCAAGAGACCCAGTACTTC. Encoded protein: CASSQGRWGGQETQYF.

The chain carries TRBV2 and TRBJ2-7; possible D gene TRBD1, 6 bases. The V end was cut by 9 bases, the J end by 3 bases, with 18 bases between. The CDR3 runs to 14 residues. Germline V CDR1 and CDR2: SNHLY, FYNNEI. The CDR3 spells CASGGPGQSYEQYF. In DNA form, the CDR3 reads TGTGCCAGTGGGGGTCCGGGACAAAGCTACGAGCAGTACTTC.

The chain couples TRBV2 to TRBJ2-5, with TRBD2 matching over 7 bases. CDR3 length equals 15 residues. The junction had 16 bases not matched to a gene; V was cut back by 8 bases and J by 7 bases. From germline, CDR1 is SNHLY and CDR2 FYNNEI. CDR3 amino acids: CASERIAGPGGTQYF. In nucleotides, the CDR3 is TGTGCCAGCGAGAGAATAGCGGGCCCTGGTGGGACCCAGTACTTC.

With respect to this clone: The junction does not match germline at one end; this may be a read error. The V gene is TRBV7-7, the J gene TRBJ2-7, with D possibly being TRBD2 (5 bases). This CDR3 comprises 13 residues. Germline loops: CDR1 SSHAT, CDR2 FNYEAQ (reference sequence). This CDR3 reads CASSPHRGYEQYF. The CDR3, as DNA: TGTGCTAGCAGCCCCCACCGGGGCTACGAGCAGTACTTC.

The rearrangement uses TRBV27 and TRBJ2-5, with 7 bases aligning to TRBD2. This CDR3 is 15 amino acids long. Trimming took 6 bases from V and 1 from J; bases not matched to a gene: 8. Germline loops: CDR1 MNHEY, CDR2 SMNVEV (reference sequence). CDR3 DNA: TGTGCCAGCAGGCCCTCATGGGGGGGCCAAGAGACCCAGTACTTC. This codes for CASRPSWGGQETQYF.